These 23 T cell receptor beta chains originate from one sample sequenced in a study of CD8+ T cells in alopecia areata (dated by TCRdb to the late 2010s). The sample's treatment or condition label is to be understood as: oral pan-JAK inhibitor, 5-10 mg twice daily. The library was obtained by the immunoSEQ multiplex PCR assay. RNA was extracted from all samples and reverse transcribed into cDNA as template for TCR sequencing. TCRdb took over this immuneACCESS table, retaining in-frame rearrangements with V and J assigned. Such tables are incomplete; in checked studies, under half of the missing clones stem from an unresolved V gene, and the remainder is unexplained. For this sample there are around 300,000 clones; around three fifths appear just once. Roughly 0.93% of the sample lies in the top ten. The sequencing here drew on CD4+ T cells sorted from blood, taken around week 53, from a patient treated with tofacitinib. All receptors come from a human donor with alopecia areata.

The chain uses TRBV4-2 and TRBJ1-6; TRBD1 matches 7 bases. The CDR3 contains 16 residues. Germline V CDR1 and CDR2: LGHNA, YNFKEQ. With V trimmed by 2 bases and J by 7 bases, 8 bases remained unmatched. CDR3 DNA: TGTGCCAGCAGCCAAAGCCGTAGACAGGGAAATTCACCCCTCCACTTT. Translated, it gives CASSQSRRQGNSPLHF.

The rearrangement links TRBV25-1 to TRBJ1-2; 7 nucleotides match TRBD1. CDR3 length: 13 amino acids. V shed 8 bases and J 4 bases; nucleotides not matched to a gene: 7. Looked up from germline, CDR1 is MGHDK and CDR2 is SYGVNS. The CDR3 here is CASDDRTGYGYTF. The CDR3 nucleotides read TGTGCCAGCGACGATCGGACAGGCTATGGCTACACCTTC.

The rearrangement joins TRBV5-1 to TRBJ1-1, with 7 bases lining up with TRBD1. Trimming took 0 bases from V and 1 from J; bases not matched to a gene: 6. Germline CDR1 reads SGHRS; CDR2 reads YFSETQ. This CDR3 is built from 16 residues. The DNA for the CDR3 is TGCGCCAGCAGCTTGGACAGGGGAAGGCCGAACACTGAAGCTTTCTTT. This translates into CASSLDRGRPNTEAFF.

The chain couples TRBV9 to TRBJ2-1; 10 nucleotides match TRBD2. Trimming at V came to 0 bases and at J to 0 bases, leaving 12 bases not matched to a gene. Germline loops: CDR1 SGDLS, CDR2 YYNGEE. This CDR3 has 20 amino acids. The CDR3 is CASSVDGRLAGVSSYNEQFF. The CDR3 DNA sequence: TGTGCCAGCAGCGTAGATGGTAGGCTAGCGGGGGTCAGCTCCTACAATGAGCAGTTCTTC.

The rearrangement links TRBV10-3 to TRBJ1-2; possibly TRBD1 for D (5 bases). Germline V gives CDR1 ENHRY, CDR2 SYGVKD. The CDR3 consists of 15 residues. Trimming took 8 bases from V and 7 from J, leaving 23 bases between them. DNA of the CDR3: TGTGCCATCGGAGGGCTTCAGGGTGGGCAAGGTGGCTACACCTTC. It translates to CAIGGLQGGQGGYTF.

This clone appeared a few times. The CDR3 DNA reads as TGCAGCGTTGTGATCGGTTACGAGCAGTACTTC. It encodes CSVVIGYEQYF. The chain is built from TRBV29-1 and TRBJ2-7; D gene unclear. The CDR3 contains 11 residues. Germline V gene lookup returns CDR1 SQVTM and CDR2 ANQGSEA. With 4 bases removed from V and 4 bases from J, the gap between germline ends came to 8 bases.

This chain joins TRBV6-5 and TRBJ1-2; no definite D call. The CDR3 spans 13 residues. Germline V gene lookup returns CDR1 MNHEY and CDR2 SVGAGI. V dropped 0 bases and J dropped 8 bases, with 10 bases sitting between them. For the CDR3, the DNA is TGTGCCAGCAGTTACTCTAGCGGGAGCGGCTACACCTTC. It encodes CASSYSSGSGYTF.

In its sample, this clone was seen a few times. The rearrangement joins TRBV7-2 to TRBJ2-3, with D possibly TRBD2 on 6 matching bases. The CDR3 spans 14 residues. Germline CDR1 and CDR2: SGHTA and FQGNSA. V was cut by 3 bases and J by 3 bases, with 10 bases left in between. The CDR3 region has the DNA TGTGCCAGCAGCTTTGAGACTAGGACAGATACGCAGTATTTT. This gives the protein CASSFETRTDTQYF.

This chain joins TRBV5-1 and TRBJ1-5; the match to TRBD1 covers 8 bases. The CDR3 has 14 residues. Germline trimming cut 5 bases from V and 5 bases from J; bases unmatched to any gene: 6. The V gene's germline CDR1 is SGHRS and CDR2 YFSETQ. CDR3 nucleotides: TGCGCCAGCAGTCGGACAGGGCTCGATCAGCCCCAGCATTTT. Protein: CASSRTGLDQPQHF.

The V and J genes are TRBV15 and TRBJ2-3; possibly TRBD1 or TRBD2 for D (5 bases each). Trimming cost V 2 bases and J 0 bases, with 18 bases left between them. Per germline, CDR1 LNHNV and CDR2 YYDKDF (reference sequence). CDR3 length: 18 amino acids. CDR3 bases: TGTGCCACCAGCAGACAACGGGGTAGGGGCCTAAGCACAGATACGCAGTATTTT. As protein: CATSRQRGRGLSTDTQYF.

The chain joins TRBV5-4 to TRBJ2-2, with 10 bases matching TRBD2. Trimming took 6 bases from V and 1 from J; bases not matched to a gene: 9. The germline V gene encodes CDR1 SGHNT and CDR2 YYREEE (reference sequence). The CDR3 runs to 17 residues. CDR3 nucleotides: TGTGCCAGCACCGGGCTAGCGGGGGCCGTGAACACCGGGGAGCTGTTTTTT. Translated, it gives CASTGLAGAVNTGELFF.

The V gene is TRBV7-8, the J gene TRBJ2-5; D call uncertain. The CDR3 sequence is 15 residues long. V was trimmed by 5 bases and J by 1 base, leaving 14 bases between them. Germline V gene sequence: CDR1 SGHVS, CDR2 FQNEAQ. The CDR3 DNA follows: TGTGCCAGCAGCCCCCAACGCGGACCCCAAGAGACCCAGTACTTC. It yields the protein CASSPQRGPQETQYF. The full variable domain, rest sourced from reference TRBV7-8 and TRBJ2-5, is GAGVSQSPRYKVAKRGQDVALRCDPISGHVSLFWYQQALGQGPEFLTYFQNEAQLDKSGLPSDRFFAERPEGSVSTLKIQRTQQEDSAVYLCASSPQRGPQETQYFGPGTRLLVL.

CDR3: CASSLPIQGAMHREQFF. The CDR3 DNA reads as TGTGCCAGCAGCTTGCCAATACAGGGGGCGATGCACAGGGAGCAGTTCTTC. The chain uses TRBV5-4 and TRBJ2-1; 9 bases align to TRBD1. The J segment lost 10 bases and the V segment lost 1 base, leaving 15 bases of the junction unmatched. Germline lookup yields CDR1 SGHNT and CDR2 YYREEE (reference sequence). This CDR3 region has 17 residues.

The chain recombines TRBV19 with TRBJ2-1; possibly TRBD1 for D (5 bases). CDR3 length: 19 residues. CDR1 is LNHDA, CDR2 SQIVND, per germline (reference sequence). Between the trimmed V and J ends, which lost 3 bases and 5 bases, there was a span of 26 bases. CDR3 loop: CASSMDGARIGRSNNEQFF. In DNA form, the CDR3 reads TGTGCCAGTAGTATGGATGGGGCCAGAATAGGTCGGAGCAACAATGAGCAGTTCTTC. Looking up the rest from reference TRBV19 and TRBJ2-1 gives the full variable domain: DGGITQSPKYLFRKEGQNVTLSCEQNLNHDAMYWYRQDPGQGLRLIYYSQIVNDFQKGDIAEGYSVSREKKESFPLTVTSAQKNPTAFYLCASSMDGARIGRSNNEQFFGPGTRLTVL.

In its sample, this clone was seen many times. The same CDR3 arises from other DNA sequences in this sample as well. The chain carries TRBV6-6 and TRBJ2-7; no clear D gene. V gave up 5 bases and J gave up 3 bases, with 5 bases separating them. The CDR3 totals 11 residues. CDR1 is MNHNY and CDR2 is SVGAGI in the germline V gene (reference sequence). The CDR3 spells CASSEFYEQYF. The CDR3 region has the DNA TGTGCCAGCAGTGAGTTCTACGAGCAGTACTTC.

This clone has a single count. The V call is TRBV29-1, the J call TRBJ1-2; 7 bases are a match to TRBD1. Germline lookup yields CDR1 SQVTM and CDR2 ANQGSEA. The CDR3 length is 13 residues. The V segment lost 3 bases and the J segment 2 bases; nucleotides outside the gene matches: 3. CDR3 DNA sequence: TGCAGCGTTGACTCGACAGGGAACTATGGCTACACCTTC. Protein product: CSVDSTGNYGYTF.

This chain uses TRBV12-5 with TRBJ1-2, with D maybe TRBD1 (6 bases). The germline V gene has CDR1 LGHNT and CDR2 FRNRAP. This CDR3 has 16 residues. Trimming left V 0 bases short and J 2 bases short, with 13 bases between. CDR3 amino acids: CASGLVLDRRNYGYTF. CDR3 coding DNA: TGTGCTAGTGGTTTGGTTCTTGACAGGCGAAACTATGGCTACACCTTC. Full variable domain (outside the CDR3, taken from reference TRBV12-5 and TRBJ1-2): DARVTQTPRHKVTEMGQEVTMRCQPILGHNTVFWYRQTMMQGLELLAYFRNRAPLDDSGMPKDRFSAEMPDATLATLKIQPSEPRDSAVYFCASGLVLDRRNYGYTFGSGTRLTVV.

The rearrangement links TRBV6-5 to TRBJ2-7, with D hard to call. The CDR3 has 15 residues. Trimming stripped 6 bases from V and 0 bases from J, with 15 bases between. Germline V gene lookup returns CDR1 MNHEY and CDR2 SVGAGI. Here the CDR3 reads CASRPLQRLSYEQYF. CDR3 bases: TGTGCCAGCAGGCCACTACAGCGCCTCTCCTACGAGCAGTACTTC.

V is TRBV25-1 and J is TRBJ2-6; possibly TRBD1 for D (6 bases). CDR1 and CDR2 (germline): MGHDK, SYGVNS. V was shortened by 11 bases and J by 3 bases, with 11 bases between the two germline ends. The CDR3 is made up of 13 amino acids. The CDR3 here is CASRGVGANVLTF. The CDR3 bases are TGTGCCTCCAGGGGAGTTGGGGCCAACGTCCTGACTTTC.

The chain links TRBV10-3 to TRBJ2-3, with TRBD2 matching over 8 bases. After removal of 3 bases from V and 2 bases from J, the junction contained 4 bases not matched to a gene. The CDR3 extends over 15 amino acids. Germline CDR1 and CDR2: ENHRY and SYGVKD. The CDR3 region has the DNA TGTGCCATCAGTGATATAGCGGGGATCACAGATACGCAGTATTTT. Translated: CAISDIAGITDTQYF.

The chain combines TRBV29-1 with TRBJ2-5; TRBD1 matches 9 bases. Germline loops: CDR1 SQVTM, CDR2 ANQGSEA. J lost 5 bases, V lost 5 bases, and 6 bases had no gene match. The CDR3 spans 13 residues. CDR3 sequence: CSVSWTGEETQYF. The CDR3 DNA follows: TGCAGCGTTTCCTGGACAGGGGAGGAGACCCAGTACTTC.

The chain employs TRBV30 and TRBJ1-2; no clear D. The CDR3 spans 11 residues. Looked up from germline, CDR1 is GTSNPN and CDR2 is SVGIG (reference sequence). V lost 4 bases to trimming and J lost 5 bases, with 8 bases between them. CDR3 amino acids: CAWMGLYGYTF. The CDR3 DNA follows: TGTGCCTGGATGGGCTTATATGGCTACACCTTC.

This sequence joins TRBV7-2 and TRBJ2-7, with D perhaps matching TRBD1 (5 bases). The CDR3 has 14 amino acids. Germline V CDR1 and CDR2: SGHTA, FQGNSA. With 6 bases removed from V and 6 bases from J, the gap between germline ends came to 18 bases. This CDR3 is CASREGAGPSEQYF. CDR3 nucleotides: TGTGCCAGCAGGGAAGGCGCAGGGCCCAGCGAGCAGTACTTC.